These T cell receptor beta chains were read from a single sample in a study of CD8 T cells in ankylosing spondylitis. TCRdb used MiXCR to reprocess the 5' RACE reads, holding one entry per CDR3 protein. Among about 240,000 distinct CDR3 sequences listed, about 24% were seen once. The sample consisted of blood, either unsorted or a sorted T cell fraction (not recorded which). Receptors originate from a male donor with ankylosing spondylitis or in good health (not recorded which). The CDR3 runs from the conserved cysteine through the conserved F or W. Fields, in order: CDR3 DNA, CDR3 protein, D gene, J gene, V gene, clone size. D genes are given only for firm matches. A clone size is listed for some rows: how often the clone was seen (once, few, many), or a class if it is expanded.

cdr3_nt: TGTGCCAGCAGCTTATATACAGGGGTGGCGTACAATGAGCAGTTCTTC; cdr3_aa: CASSLYTGVAYNEQFF; d_call: TRBD1; j_call: TRBJ2-1; v_call: TRBV7-8; clone_size: NA
cdr3_nt: TGTGCCATCGGGATACAGGGTGCCGACAATGAGCAGTTCTTC; cdr3_aa: CAIGIQGADNEQFF; d_call: NA; j_call: TRBJ2-1; v_call: TRBV10-3; clone_size: few
cdr3_nt: TGCAGTGCTAGAGTATGGCTAGGGGAAGGCTACACCTTC; cdr3_aa: CSARVWLGEGYTF; d_call: NA; j_call: TRBJ1-2; v_call: TRBV20-1; clone_size: many
cdr3_nt: TGTGCCAGCAGTTACTCCCCCCCGGCCCAGCATTTT; cdr3_aa: CASSYSPPAQHF; d_call: NA; j_call: TRBJ1-5; v_call: TRBV6-6; clone_size: NA
cdr3_nt: TGTGCCAGCAGCCGCCTGCTTAGCAATCAGCCCCAGCATTTT; cdr3_aa: CASSRLLSNQPQHF; d_call: NA; j_call: TRBJ1-5; v_call: TRBV12-3/TRBV12-4; clone_size: many
cdr3_nt: TGTGCCAGCAGCAGGGACAGGGACAATGGCTACACCTTC; cdr3_aa: CASSRDRDNGYTF; d_call: TRBD1; j_call: TRBJ1-2; v_call: TRBV6-1; clone_size: few
cdr3_nt: TGTGCCAGCAGCTTGCTGTACAATGAGCAGTTCTTC; cdr3_aa: CASSLLYNEQFF; d_call: NA; j_call: TRBJ2-1; v_call: TRBV7-9; clone_size: many
cdr3_nt: TGTGCCAGCAGCCCAGCCGTTAAACAGAGTACTAGCACAGATACGCAGTATTTT; cdr3_aa: CASSPAVKQSTSTDTQYF; d_call: NA; j_call: TRBJ2-3; v_call: TRBV12-3/TRBV12-4; clone_size: NA
cdr3_nt: TGTGCCAGCAGGAGGGACAGCGAGAACACTGAAGCTTTCTTT; cdr3_aa: CASRRDSENTEAFF; d_call: TRBD1; j_call: TRBJ1-1; v_call: TRBV12-3/TRBV12-4; clone_size: few
cdr3_nt: TGTGCCACCAGTGATACGTCCGGGACAGGGTCTGAAGCTTTCTTT; cdr3_aa: CATSDTSGTGSEAFF; d_call: TRBD1; j_call: TRBJ1-1; v_call: TRBV24-1; clone_size: once
cdr3_nt: TGCAGTGCTAGGCTACTCCGCACAGATACGCAGTATTTT; cdr3_aa: CSARLLRTDTQYF; d_call: NA; j_call: TRBJ2-3; v_call: TRBV20-1; clone_size: NA
cdr3_nt: TGTGCCAGCAGTGGTAGCGGGGGGGCTCAAACGTACAATGAGCAGTTCTTC; cdr3_aa: CASSGSGGAQTYNEQFF; d_call: TRBD2; j_call: TRBJ2-1; v_call: TRBV6-1; clone_size: NA
cdr3_nt: TGCAGTGCTCATCGGGGGGCTGTCTCCTACGAGCAGTACTTC; cdr3_aa: CSAHRGAVSYEQYF; d_call: NA; j_call: TRBJ2-7; v_call: TRBV20-1; clone_size: few
cdr3_nt: TGCAGTGCTAGTTATCGACAGGGACGAGAGACCCAGTACTTC; cdr3_aa: CSASYRQGRETQYF; d_call: TRBD1; j_call: TRBJ2-5; v_call: TRBV20-1; clone_size: many
cdr3_nt: TGTGCCAGCAGCGCCCAGACGGGTACCTACGAGCAGTACTTC; cdr3_aa: CASSAQTGTYEQYF; d_call: NA; j_call: TRBJ2-7; v_call: TRBV9; clone_size: NA
cdr3_nt: TGCAGTGCTAGAGCTGGGGGGACAACTAGTAAAGCTTTCTTT; cdr3_aa: CSARAGGTTSKAFF; d_call: NA; j_call: TRBJ1-1; v_call: TRBV20-1; clone_size: NA
cdr3_nt: TGCAGTGCTAGCCAGGGGGGCACAGATACGCAGTATTTT; cdr3_aa: CSASQGGTDTQYF; d_call: TRBD1; j_call: TRBJ2-3; v_call: TRBV20-1; clone_size: NA
cdr3_nt: TGTTCCAGCAGCCGTAACTCTGGGGCCAACGTCCTGACTTTC; cdr3_aa: CSSSRNSGANVLTF; d_call: NA; j_call: TRBJ2-6; v_call: TRBV7-9; clone_size: NA
cdr3_nt: TGCAGCGTTGGATCGGGGACTAAGTACGAGCAGTACTTC; cdr3_aa: CSVGSGTKYEQYF; d_call: TRBD2; j_call: TRBJ2-7; v_call: TRBV29-1; clone_size: NA
cdr3_nt: TGTGCCAGCAGTGAATTTCGGGGCGAATACACCGGGGAGCTGTTTTTT; cdr3_aa: CASSEFRGEYTGELFF; d_call: NA; j_call: TRBJ2-2; v_call: TRBV6-1; clone_size: NA
cdr3_nt: TGTGCCAACAGTTTATCGGGGGCCTCCTACAATGAGCAGTTCTTC; cdr3_aa: CANSLSGASYNEQFF; d_call: NA; j_call: TRBJ2-1; v_call: TRBV12-3/TRBV12-4; clone_size: NA
cdr3_nt: TGTGCCAGCAGTTTGACCCTAGCGAATGAGCAGTTCTTC; cdr3_aa: CASSLTLANEQFF; d_call: NA; j_call: TRBJ2-1; v_call: TRBV12-3/TRBV12-4; clone_size: NA